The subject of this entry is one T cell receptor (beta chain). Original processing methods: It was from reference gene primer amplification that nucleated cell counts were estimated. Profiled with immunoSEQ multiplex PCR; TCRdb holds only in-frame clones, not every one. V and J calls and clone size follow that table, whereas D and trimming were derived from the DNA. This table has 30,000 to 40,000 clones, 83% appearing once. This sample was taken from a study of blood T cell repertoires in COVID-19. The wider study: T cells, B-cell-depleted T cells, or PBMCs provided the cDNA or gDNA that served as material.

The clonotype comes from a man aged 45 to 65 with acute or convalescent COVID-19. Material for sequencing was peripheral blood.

CDR3 DNA: TGTGCCAGCAGTGAGACTAGCGCCTCCTACGAGCAGTACTTC. Residues: CASSETSASYEQYF. This chain links TRBV2 with TRBJ2-7; 8 positions agree with TRBD2. The junction had 1 base not matched to a gene; V was cut back by 3 bases and J by 0 bases. The germline V gene encodes CDR1 SNHLY and CDR2 FYNNEI. The CDR3 is 14 residues long.